Presented here are 3 T cell receptor beta chains from one specimen sequenced in a study of T cell clonality in common variable immunodeficiency. Whole-study findings and limits: Reportedly, TCR beta sequences from common variable immunodeficiency showed fewer deletions and N-nucleotide insertions.

TCRdb's copy holds only in-frame clones and misses some; the assay was immunoSEQ multiplex PCR. Listed for the sample are 3,000 to 4,000 clones, none seen a single time. These TCRs are of unknown antigen specificity. The sequencing input was peripheral blood mononuclear cells. The source is a human donor with common variable immunodeficiency.

Remarks on this clone: Sequencing ends 3 residues short of the CDR3 end; the germline J gene provides the rest. This chain connects TRBV11-2 to TRBJ1-5, with TRBD1 matching over 7 bases. The CDR3 loop spans 15 amino acids. Trimming removed 3 bases from V and 8 bases from J; junction bases left unmatched: 10. Per germline, CDR1 SGHAT and CDR2 FQNNGV. This chain's CDR3 is CASSFGDSRREPQHF. The covered CDR3 bases are TGTGCCAGCAGCTTTGGGGACAGCCGACGGGAGCCC. The variable domain in full, with the rest retrieved from reference TRBV11-2 and TRBJ1-5, is EAGVAQSPRYKIIEKRQSVAFWCNPISGHATLYWYQQILGQGPKLLIQFQNNGVVDDSQLPKDRFSAERLKGVDSTLKIQPAKLEDSAVYLCASSFGDSRREPQHFGDGTRLSIL.

This clone was seen only a few times. The CDR3 end lies 3 residues beyond the end of the read and is filled in from the germline J gene. V is TRBV30 and J is TRBJ1-1; 7 bases line up with TRBD1. This CDR3 comprises 13 residues. V was pared by 2 bases and J by 5 bases, with 5 bases of the junction left unmatched. Germline CDR1 reads GTSNPN; CDR2 reads SVGIG (reference sequence). The CDR3 bases that were read are TGTGCCTGGAGTCGACAGGGTAGAACTGAA. Protein: CAWSRQGRTE. The CDR3, in full, reads CAWSRQGRTEAFF.

Worth noting for this clone: The CDR3 end lies 3 residues beyond the end of the read and is filled in from the germline J gene. V gene TRBV20-1 combines with J gene TRBJ2-7; tentatively, D is TRBD1 (6 bases). The CDR3 spans 12 residues. V lost 6 bases and J lost 4, with 13 bases in between. Germline CDR1 and CDR2: DFQATT and SNEGSKA (reference sequence). The DNA read from the CDR3 is TGCAGTGCCAGACAGGCCCCTTACGAG. It encodes CSARQAPYE. The full-length CDR3 reads as CSARQAPYEQYF.